Below are 26 T cell receptor beta chains sequenced from a single sample in a study of cytomegalovirus exposure and HLA in healthy donors. The table came from immunoSEQ multiplex PCR; TCRdb's copy has only in-frame clones and leaves some out. The sample records hundreds of thousands of clones, around nine tenths being singletons. The sequencing sample was made of PBMCs. All receptors derive from a woman aged 18-29 years in good health and CMV-seronegative.

The chain uses TRBV28 and TRBJ2-1; a possible D gene is TRBD2 (6 bases). This CDR3 contains 13 residues. Trimming shortened V by 8 bases and J by 5 bases, and 13 bases separated the two germline ends. Germline V gene lookup returns CDR1 MDHEN and CDR2 SYDVKM. The CDR3 nucleotides are TGTGCCAGCGTGGAGGGAAGCCACAATGAGCAGTTCTTC. Its protein product is CASVEGSHNEQFF.

The V call is TRBV28, the J call TRBJ1-5; 8 bases line up with TRBD1. From germline, CDR1 is MDHEN and CDR2 SYDVKM. This CDR3 region has 14 residues. The V segment lost 7 bases and the J segment 4 bases; nucleotides outside the gene matches: 6. The CDR3, as DNA: TGTGCCAGCACGACAGGGGAAAGGAATCAGCCCCAGCATTTT. It codes for CASTTGERNQPQHF.

V is TRBV7-6 and J is TRBJ1-2; tentative D call: TRBD1 (5 bases). V was clipped by 4 bases and J by 6 bases, with 9 bases between them. From germline, CDR1 is SGHVS and CDR2 FNYEAQ. The CDR3 runs to 12 residues. The CDR3 here is CASSSGGDGYTF. The CDR3 DNA reads TGTGCCAGCAGCTCGGGGGGGGATGGCTACACCTTC.

This clone appeared a few times. The rearrangement uses TRBV2 and TRBJ2-7, with a weak D call TRBD2 (5 bases). The CDR3 contains 14 residues. The V gene's germline CDR1 is SNHLY and CDR2 FYNNEI. V lost 2 bases, J lost 3 bases, and 11 bases lay in between. The CDR3 spells CASSETGVFYEQYF. Here the CDR3 DNA reads TGTGCCAGCAGTGAAACCGGGGTATTCTACGAGCAGTACTTC. Supplemented by reference TRBV2 and TRBJ2-7, the full variable domain reads EPEVTQTPSHQVTQMGQEVILRCVPISNHLYFYWYRQILGQKVEFLVSFYNNEISEKSEIFDDQFSVERPDGSNFTLKIRSTKLEDSAMYFCASSETGVFYEQYFGPGTRLTVT.

This clone has only one observation. V usage is TRBV5-1 and J usage is TRBJ2-3; a weak D match, TRBD2 (6 bases). This CDR3 has 16 amino acids. CDR1 is SGHRS and CDR2 is YFSETQ in the germline V gene. V lost 0 bases and J lost 4, with 15 bases in between. This CDR3 is CASSLASGVIADTQYF. CDR3 coding DNA: TGCGCCAGCAGCTTGGCCTCGGGAGTAATCGCAGATACGCAGTATTTT.

The V and J genes are TRBV4-1 and TRBJ2-1; tentatively, D is TRBD1 (5 bases). Germline V gene sequence: CDR1 MGHRA, CDR2 YSYEKL. V shed 1 base and J shed 8 bases, with 12 bases lying between them. CDR3 size: 14 residues. CDR3 bases: TGCGCCAGCAGCCAAGGTCAGGGCAGCGATGAGCAGTTCTTC. Residues: CASSQGQGSDEQFF.

The CDR3 sequence: CATSSALGQGVWGYTF. The DNA of the CDR3 is TGTGCCACCAGCAGTGCCCTGGGACAGGGGGTATGGGGCTACACCTTC. The rearrangement joins TRBV15 to TRBJ1-2, with 11 bases that match TRBD1. Germline V gene sequence: CDR1 LNHNV, CDR2 YYDKDF (reference sequence). The V segment lost 3 bases and the J segment 8 bases; nucleotides outside the gene matches: 11. The CDR3 runs 16 residues.

CDR3: CASSRAEEDTQYF. The CDR3 nucleotides are TGTGCCAGCAGCCGAGCGGAGGAAGATACGCAGTATTTT. V gene TRBV7-2 combines with J gene TRBJ2-3; perhaps TRBD2 as D (5 bases). The germline gives CDR1 SGHTA, CDR2 FQGNSA. This CDR3 comprises 13 residues. V lost 5 bases to trimming and J lost 5 bases, with 11 bases between them.

The genes are TRBV27 and TRBJ2-7; TRBD1 might be the D (5 bases). Germline loops: CDR1 MNHEY, CDR2 SMNVEV (reference sequence). Trimming shortened V by 2 bases and J by 0 bases, and 8 bases separated the two germline ends. This CDR3 spans 14 amino acids. The CDR3 DNA follows: TGTGCCAGCAGTTTACTGGACACCTCCTACGAGCAGTACTTC. This gives the protein CASSLLDTSYEQYF.

The gene calls are TRBV5-4 and TRBJ2-1; 8 bases line up with TRBD2. V trimming: 0 bases; J trimming: 8 bases; junction bases outside the gene matches: 13. CDR3 size: 17 residues. CDR1 SGHNT and CDR2 YYREEE come from the germline V gene (reference sequence). The CDR3 DNA follows: TGTGCCAGCAGCTTGGATGTTGCCGGGAGGGTTGGCGATGAGCAGTTCTTC. Translated, it gives CASSLDVAGRVGDEQFF.

This chain links TRBV7-2 with TRBJ1-2, with D uncertain. The ends were cut back, 4 bases at V and 7 bases at J, with 7 bases in the middle. Germline values: CDR1 SGHTA, CDR2 FQGNSA. The CDR3 is 11 residues long. CDR3 amino acids: CASSSYSGYTF. Written as DNA, the CDR3 is TGTGCCAGCAGCTCGTATAGTGGCTACACCTTC.

The rearrangement links TRBV29-1 to TRBJ2-1; 10 bases align to TRBD2. Germline values: CDR1 SQVTM, CDR2 ANQGSEA. CDR3 size: 13 residues. The chain's CDR3 is CRAGGGSYNEQFF. CDR3 nucleotides: TGCAGAGCGGGGGGGGGTTCCTACAATGAGCAGTTCTTC.

About this clone itself: At one of its ends the junction is not consistent with the germline gene, which may arise from a read error. The chain combines TRBV5-1 with TRBJ1-1, with 10 bases lining up with TRBD1. The CDR3 spans 16 residues. Germline CDR1 SGHRS, CDR2 YFSETQ. The DNA for the CDR3 is TGCGCCAGCAGCGCCCTAAGACAGGGGGCGAACCCTGAAGCTTTCTTT. The encoded protein is CASSALRQGANPEAFF.

The chain has TRBV11-2 and TRBJ1-2; 9 bases agree with TRBD1. The CDR3 runs 16 residues. J was trimmed by 7 bases and V by 4 bases; bases with no gene match: 13. Germline lookup yields CDR1 SGHAT and CDR2 FQNNGV. For the CDR3, the DNA is TGTGCCAGCAGCTCTCTCCGGGACAGGGCGCTGGGTGGCTACACCTTC. Its protein product is CASSSLRDRALGGYTF.

CDR3 residues: CASSPFPSRADSPLHF. Here the CDR3 DNA reads TGTGCCAGCAGTCCCTTCCCCAGCAGGGCTGATTCACCCCTCCACTTT. The chain links TRBV28 to TRBJ1-6; tentative D call: TRBD1 (5 bases). The germline V gene encodes CDR1 MDHEN and CDR2 SYDVKM. The CDR3 totals 16 residues. V lost 5 bases, J lost 8 bases, and 19 bases lay in between.

This chain links TRBV7-7 with TRBJ2-2; 10 bases line up with TRBD2. CDR3 length: 17 amino acids. Trimming removed 0 bases from V and 7 bases from J; junction bases left unmatched: 8. Looked up from germline, CDR1 is SSHAT and CDR2 is FNYEAQ (reference sequence). The CDR3 DNA reads TGTGCCAGCAGCTTAGCCCCTAGCGGGAGCATCGGCGGGGAGCTGTTTTTT. As protein: CASSLAPSGSIGGELFF.

This clone turned up a few times. The chain joins TRBV2 to TRBJ2-7, with TRBD1 as a possible D gene (7 bases). With 6 bases removed from V and 7 bases from J, the gap between germline ends came to 19 bases. CDR1 is SNHLY, CDR2 FYNNEI, per germline. The CDR3 extends over 14 amino acids. The CDR3 spells CASSVAESRGEQYF. The CDR3 DNA reads TGTGCCAGCAGCGTAGCGGAGAGCAGGGGGGAGCAGTACTTC.

The J gene is TRBJ2-5, the V gene TRBV9; D uncertain. This CDR3 region has 15 residues. Trimming took off 0 bases at V and 5 bases at J, with 14 bases between the two ends. Germline V lookup: CDR1 SGDLS, CDR2 YYNGEE. The CDR3 DNA reads TGTGCCAGCAGCGTAGCTCCTACTCTTGCGGAGACCCAGTACTTC. Amino acid sequence: CASSVAPTLAETQYF. The full variable domain, with the rest looked up from reference TRBV9 and TRBJ2-5, is DSGVTQTPKHLITATGQRVTLRCSPRSGDLSVYWYQQSLDQGLQFLIQYYNGEERAKGNILERFSAQQFPDLHSELNLSSLELGDSALYFCASSVAPTLAETQYFGPGTRLLVL.

V and J are TRBV27 and TRBJ1-1; 7 positions agree with TRBD1. Trimming took 5 bases from V and 7 from J; bases not matched to a gene: 7. This CDR3 has 13 amino acids. The germline V gene has CDR1 MNHEY and CDR2 SMNVEV (reference sequence). CDR3 sequence reads: CASSRIRDSEAFF. DNA of the CDR3: TGTGCCAGCAGTCGAATCCGGGACAGTGAAGCTTTCTTT.

The chain has TRBV7-2 and TRBJ1-6; 9 nucleotides agree with TRBD1. With 5 bases clipped from V and 13 bases from J, the junction kept 6 bases outside the gene matches. The CDR3 runs 13 residues. From germline, CDR1 is SGHTA and CDR2 FQGNSA. CDR3 DNA: TGTGCCAGCAGCCTTTGGACAGGGGAGCCCCTCCACTTT. Translation: CASSLWTGEPLHF.

The chain combines TRBV29-1 with TRBJ2-1, with D possibly being TRBD2 (6 bases). The CDR3 spans 15 residues. Trimming left V 5 bases short and J 6 bases short, with 20 bases between. CDR1 SQVTM and CDR2 ANQGSEA come from the germline V gene. The CDR3: CSVNLADRTLNEQFF. The CDR3 DNA is TGCAGCGTTAATTTAGCGGACCGGACACTCAATGAGCAGTTCTTC.

The V and J genes are TRBV6-5 and TRBJ2-7, with 10 bases lining up with TRBD1. J gave up 4 bases and V 2 bases, and 2 bases lay outside the gene matches. Germline V gene sequence: CDR1 MNHEY, CDR2 SVGAGI. There are 14 residues in the CDR3. CDR3 in DNA: TGTGCCAGCAGTTACCGGACAGGGGGTTACGAGCAGTACTTC. This codes for CASSYRTGGYEQYF.

The J gene is TRBJ1-5, the V gene TRBV6-5; D gene uncertain. V was clipped by 5 bases and J by 0 bases, with 5 bases between them. This CDR3 region has 13 residues. Germline V gives CDR1 MNHEY, CDR2 SVGAGI. The CDR3 sequence is CASSTHSNQPQHF. For the CDR3, the DNA is TGTGCCAGCAGTACACATAGCAATCAGCCCCAGCATTTT.

V usage is TRBV5-4 and J usage is TRBJ1-1; the match to TRBD1 covers 8 bases. The V gene's germline CDR1 is SGHNT and CDR2 YYREEE (reference sequence). The CDR3 covers 15 residues. V trimming: 0 bases; J trimming: 4 bases; junction bases outside the gene matches: 5. CDR3 coding DNA: TGTGCCAGCAGCTTGGGGGACAGGCGTCCCACTGAAGCTTTCTTT. Its protein product is CASSLGDRRPTEAFF.

The chain uses TRBV19 and TRBJ2-7; tentatively, D is TRBD1 (5 bases). The CDR3 length is 13 residues. The V end lost 3 bases, the J end lost 3 bases, and 9 bases lay between the germline ends. Germline CDR1 LNHDA, CDR2 SQIVND (reference sequence). CDR3 nucleotides: TGTGCCAGTAGTATCGCAGACAGCTACGAGCAGTACTTC. Translating it yields CASSIADSYEQYF.

The count of this clone is one. The rearrangement joins TRBV7-6 to TRBJ2-1; 14 nucleotides line up with TRBD2. CDR3 length: 15 residues. The junction had 4 bases not matched to a gene; V was cut back by 5 bases and J by 7 bases. From germline, CDR1 is SGHVS and CDR2 FNYEAQ. The chain's CDR3 is CASSRTSGGLNEQFF. In DNA form, the CDR3 reads TGTGCCAGCAGCCGGACTAGCGGGGGGCTTAATGAGCAGTTCTTC. Together with reference TRBV7-6 and TRBJ2-1, the CDR3 gives the full variable domain: GAGVSQSPRYKVTKRGQDVALRCDPISGHVSLYWYRQALGQGPEFLTYFNYEAQQDKSGLPNDRFSAERPEGSISTLTIQRTEQRDSAMYRCASSRTSGGLNEQFFGPGTRLTVL.